Listed below are T cell receptor beta chains from one sample, sequenced in a study of cytomegalovirus exposure and HLA in healthy donors. Generated by immunoSEQ multiplex PCR, the TCRdb table keeps only in-frame clones and is missing some. The sample yields 140,000 or so clones, around 75% seen once. Sequences were obtained from PBMCs. The source of these receptors is a man in his sixties in good health and CMV-seronegative. The CDR3 runs from the conserved cysteine through the conserved F or W. The D gene is left open where the match is weak. Only some rows state a clone size, as once, few, many or a class for expanded clones.

TRBJ2-1	15	TRBV7-2	.	few	TGTGCCAGCAGTTTCGCCAGGGGCTCCTACAATGAGCAGTTCTTC	CASSFARGSYNEQFF
TRBJ2-7	13	TRBV7-2	TRBD1	.	TGTGCCAGCAGCTGGGACAGGAGCTACGAGCAGTACTTC	CASSWDRSYEQYF
TRBJ1-4	13	TRBV5-1	.	.	TGCGCCAGCAGCTCAGGGATAAATGAAAAACTGTTTTTT	CASSSGINEKLFF
TRBJ2-7	15	TRBV28	.	.	TGTGCCAGCAGTTTATGGGATCTTCAGGGCAACGAGCAGTACTTC	CASSLWDLQGNEQYF
TRBJ1-5	14	TRBV6-5	TRBD1	.	TGTGCCAGCAGTCCCCGGACAGGGGATCAGCCCCAGCATTTT	CASSPRTGDQPQHF
TRBJ2-3	13	TRBV9	.	.	TGTGCCAGCAGCCTACTACCCACAGATACGCAGTATTTT	CASSLLPTDTQYF
TRBJ2-2	18	TRBV4-1	.	.	TGCGCCAGCAGCCAAGATTCTTTAGAGGTTGCCAACACCGGGGAGCTGTTTTTT	CASSQDSLEVANTGELFF
TRBJ1-1	11	TRBV29-1	.	.	TGCAGCGTTGGTTTAGAATACGAAGCTTTCTTT	CSVGLEYEAFF
TRBJ2-5	18	TRBV18	TRBD2	few	TGTGCCAGCTCACCCCTGAGGACTAGCGGGGACCTCCAAGAGACCCAGTACTTC	CASSPLRTSGDLQETQYF
TRBJ2-2	15	TRBV7-3	.	.	TGTGCCAGCAGCTCTCAAAGACTGCTCACCGGGGAGCTGTTTTTT	CASSSQRLLTGELFF
TRBJ2-1	17	TRBV7-9	TRBD2	.	TGTGCCAGCAGTGCAATGGGGGGGGTTGGGTCCTACAATGAGCAGTTCTTC	CASSAMGGVGSYNEQFF
TRBJ1-5	13	TRBV4-3	.	few	TGCGCCAGCAGCCAAGCCTTCTTTCAGCCCCAGCATTTT	CASSQAFFQPQHF
TRBJ2-1	11	TRBV6-1	TRBD2	.	TGTGCCAGCCGGGGGGTCGATGAGCAGTTCTTC	CASRGVDEQFF
TRBJ2-3	14	TRBV5-4	.	once	TGTGCCAGCAGCTTGGTTACAGAAACAGATACGCAGTATTTT	CASSLVTETDTQYF
TRBJ2-1	19	TRBV27	TRBD2	.	TGTGCCAGCAGTTTCAAGGGAGACCTAGCGGTAAGCTCCTACAATGAGCAGTTCTTC	CASSFKGDLAVSSYNEQFF
TRBJ2-7	13	TRBV6-5	.	.	TGTGCCAGCAGAAGAGGGAGCTCCTACGAGCAGTACTTC	CASRRGSSYEQYF
TRBJ2-4	14	TRBV11-3	.	.	TGTGCCAGCAGCTCACCCCCGGGAGTCAACATTCAGTACTTC	CASSSPPGVNIQYF
TRBJ1-4	13	TRBV27	.	few	TGTGCCAGCAGGGGAGCAACTAATGAAAAACTGTTTTTT	CASRGATNEKLFF
TRBJ1-6	15	TRBV9	.	once	TGTGCCAGCAGCGTGACCGGGACGGGAGATTCACCCCTCCACTTT	CASSVTGTGDSPLHF
TRBJ2-1	13	TRBV9	.	.	TGTGCCAGCAGCGTAGGTAGCTGGAATGAGCAGTTCTTC	CASSVGSWNEQFF
TRBJ2-7	15	TRBV7-9	TRBD1	.	TGTGCCAGCAGCTTAGAACAGGGGATGTCCTACGAGCAGTACTTC	CASSLEQGMSYEQYF
TRBJ2-1	17	TRBV11-1	.	few	TGTGCCAGCAGTTCCGGCGATCGACTCATAACCTACAATGAGCAGTTCTTC	CASSSGDRLITYNEQFF
TRBJ1-1	12	TRBV18	.	.	TGTGCCAGCTCACGATCGACAAATGAAGCTTTCTTT	CASSRSTNEAFF
TRBJ1-1	15	TRBV5-4	.	many	TGTGCCAGCAGCCCCCAAAGTGGGGAGGACACTGAAGCTTTCTTT	CASSPQSGEDTEAFF
TRBJ2-7	16	TRBV4-1	.	.	TGCGCCAGCAGCCAAGATAGGGCAGCGGCCTCCTACGAGCAGTACTTC	CASSQDRAAASYEQYF
TRBJ2-1	16	TRBV28	.	.	TGTGCCAGCAGTCCCCCAGGGAGGCCTTCCTACAATGAGCAGTTCTTC	CASSPPGRPSYNEQFF
TRBJ2-6	16	TRBV25-1	.	few	TGTGCCAGCAGTGTCCCGAAGGGGTCTGGGGCCAACGTCCTGACTTTC	CASSVPKGSGANVLTF
TRBJ2-7	16	TRBV6-5	TRBD2	.	TGTGCCAGCAGTTACTCCCCGGGGGGAGTGGGCTACGAGCAGTACTTC	CASSYSPGGVGYEQYF
TRBJ2-3	15	TRBV7-6	TRBD1	.	TGTGCCAGCAGCTCGACAGGGGAAGGCACAGATACGCAGTATTTT	CASSSTGEGTDTQYF
TRBJ2-7	14	TRBV19	TRBD2	.	TGTGCCAGTAGTATCAGGCTAGCGGGAGACGAGCAGTACTTC	CASSIRLAGDEQYF
TRBJ2-7	11	TRBV29-1	.	.	TGCAGCGCTCAGGTGTCCTACGAGCAGTACTTC	CSAQVSYEQYF
TRBJ2-5	15	TRBV6-5	TRBD2	.	TGTGCCAGCAGCCTCGGGACTAGCGGACAAGAGACCCAGTACTTC	CASSLGTSGQETQYF
TRBJ2-7	13	TRBV30	.	.	TGTGCCTGGAGTGCAGGGGTCTCCTACGAGCAGTACTTC	CAWSAGVSYEQYF
TRBJ1-6	15	TRBV9	.	.	TGTGCCAGCAGCCCAACACAGGGTTATAATTCACCCCTCCACTTT	CASSPTQGYNSPLHF
TRBJ2-2	13	TRBV6-5	.	.	TGTGCCAGCAGTTCGGGACTCACCGGGGAGCTGTTTTTT	CASSSGLTGELFF
TRBJ2-1	15	TRBV21-1	.	.	TGTGCCAGCAGCAAGAGGACTAGCGGGAGTAATGAGCAGTTCTTC	CASSKRTSGSNEQFF
TRBJ2-1	16	TRBV4-2	.	.	TGTGCCAGCAGCCAAGATGTAGAGAGCTCCTACAATGAGCAGTTCTTC	CASSQDVESSYNEQFF
TRBJ2-7	16	TRBV7-2	TRBD2	.	TGTGCCAGCAGCTTAGAAGGGTCTAGCGGGAGCTACGAGCAGTACTTC	CASSLEGSSGSYEQYF
TRBJ2-5	13	TRBV29-1	TRBD2	.	TGCAGCGTCGACCTTCGGACTAGAGAGACCCAGTACTTC	CSVDLRTRETQYF
TRBJ2-3	14	TRBV10-3	TRBD2	once	TGTGCCATCAGTGGGAGGGGAGGGACAGATACGCAGTATTTT	CAISGRGGTDTQYF
TRBJ2-2	17	TRBV9	TRBD1	few	TGTGCCAGCAGCGAACGAAGGGGACAGGGGGACACCGGGGAGCTGTTTTTT	CASSERRGQGDTGELFF
TRBJ2-7	15	TRBV19	TRBD1	.	TGTGCCAGTAGTATGGAAGGACAGGGGGCCTACGAGCAGTACTTC	CASSMEGQGAYEQYF
TRBJ2-5	14	TRBV5-4	.	few	TGTGCCAGCAGCTTGACTCTGTACCAAGAGACCCAGTACTTC	CASSLTLYQETQYF
TRBJ2-3	14	TRBV4-3	TRBD1	.	TGCGCCAGCAGTCAGACAGGGGGCACAGATACGCAGTATTTT	CASSQTGGTDTQYF
TRBJ1-1	16	TRBV27	.	.	TGTGCCAGCAGTTTTAGGGTTGGGGGCAGCCGCACTGAAGCTTTCTTT	CASSFRVGGSRTEAFF
TRBJ2-5	14	TRBV5-4	.	.	TGTGCCAGCAGCTTCCCGGAGGGCCACGAGACCCAGTACTTC	CASSFPEGHETQYF
TRBJ2-7	20	TRBV4-1	TRBD2	.	TGCGCCAGCAGCCAAGGAGATTTAGGGACTAGCGGGAGAAGGAACAACGAGCAGTACTTC	CASSQGDLGTSGRRNNEQYF
TRBJ2-7	13	TRBV13	.	.	TGTGCCAGCAGTAGCGCCACCTCCTACGAGCAGTACTTC	CASSSATSYEQYF
TRBJ1-2	15	TRBV23-1	TRBD1	.	TGCGCCAGCGGGTTAGGACAGGACTTTAACTATGGCTACACCTTC	CASGLGQDFNYGYTF
TRBJ2-4	15	TRBV6-4	TRBD2	.	TGTGCCAGCAGCCGGACTAGCGGTTGGGGGGACATTCAGTACTTC	CASSRTSGWGDIQYF